These 9 T cell receptor beta chains came from one sample sequenced in a study of shared clonotypes between healthy human individuals. TCRdb's table, derived via immunoSEQ multiplex PCR, lists solely in-frame clones and lacks some. The sample holds about 600,000 clones, roughly 96% seen once. Naive-designated CD8 cells lacked CD45RO, were positively enriched for CCR7, and omitted terminally differentiated effector memory CD45RA+ cells. Sequenced material: naive CD8+ T cells sorted from blood. The receptor set was obtained from a woman in her 30s in good health.

The chain is built from TRBV7-9 and TRBJ1-3; D unclear. Trimming left V 7 bases short and J 0 bases short, with 13 bases between. The CDR3 has 15 amino acids. Germline-derived CDR1 and CDR2 are SEHNR and FQNEAQ (reference sequence). Here the CDR3 DNA reads TGTGCCAGCACCCCGAGGTCCAACTCTGGAAACACCATATATTTT. Its translation is CASTPRSNSGNTIYF.

The gene calls are TRBV4-1 and TRBJ2-4; D unclear. V was shortened by 1 base and J by 3 bases, with 4 bases between the two germline ends. This CDR3 has 13 residues. The germline V gene has CDR1 MGHRA and CDR2 YSYEKL. CDR3 protein: CASSQGVKNIQYF. Here the CDR3 DNA reads TGCGCCAGCAGCCAAGGGGTCAAAAACATTCAGTACTTC.

In this sample, this clone turned up once. The sample has other DNA sequences that encode this CDR3 too. This chain's CDR3 is CASSPGPSYEQYF. The DNA for the CDR3 is TGTGCCAGCTCACCCGGACCGTCCTACGAGCAGTACTTC. This rearrangement joins TRBV7-3 to TRBJ2-7, with D hard to call. The CDR3 loop spans 13 amino acids. Trimming shortened V by 8 bases and J by 1 base, and 12 bases separated the two germline ends. CDR1 and CDR2 from the germline V gene are SGHTA and FQGTGA.

In its sample, this clone was seen once. The V call is TRBV7-9, the J call TRBJ1-4; D possibly corresponds to TRBD1 (6 bases). This CDR3 spans 14 amino acids. Trimming stripped 5 bases from V and 6 bases from J, with 13 bases between. Germline lookup yields CDR1 SEHNR and CDR2 FQNEAQ (reference sequence). The CDR3: CASSHTQGHEKLFF. The CDR3 nucleotides are TGTGCCAGCAGCCACACTCAGGGGCATGAAAAACTGTTTTTT.

V gene TRBV30 combines with J gene TRBJ2-7; D is possibly TRBD2 (6 bases). This CDR3 has 15 amino acids. Trimming cost V 2 bases and J 3 bases, with 17 bases left between them. CDR1 and CDR2 from the germline V gene are GTSNPN and SVGIG (reference sequence). The CDR3 sequence is CAWSWDRDSIYEQYF. The CDR3 DNA reads TGTGCCTGGAGTTGGGACCGGGACTCGATCTACGAGCAGTACTTC.

The chain joins TRBV13 to TRBJ2-1; 13 bases line up with TRBD2. The CDR3 totals 19 residues. CDR1 and CDR2 from the germline V gene are PRHDT and FYEKMQ (reference sequence). The junction had 17 bases not matched to a gene; V was cut back by 5 bases and J by 7 bases. CDR3 coding DNA: TGTGCCAGCAGCATCCGGACTAGCGGGAGATTGATGTCAGAGAATGAGCAGTTCTTC. This translates into CASSIRTSGRLMSENEQFF.

The chain couples TRBV11-3 to TRBJ2-1, with TRBD2 matching over 12 bases. V dropped 6 bases and J dropped 4; count of bases not matched to a gene: 1. The germline CDR1 and CDR2 sequences are SGHNT and YENEEA. This CDR3 spans 14 amino acids. CDR3 in DNA: TGTGCCAGCAGTCTAGCGGGAGGGTACAATGAGCAGTTCTTC. It codes for CASSLAGGYNEQFF.

This rearrangement joins TRBV27 to TRBJ1-5; 8 nucleotides align to TRBD1. V was pared by 5 bases and J by 7 bases, with 16 bases of the junction left unmatched. There are 17 residues in the CDR3. Looked up from germline, CDR1 is MNHEY and CDR2 is SMNVEV (reference sequence). Here the CDR3 DNA reads TGTGCCAGCAGTCCGATTGGCCGGACAGGGCGAAAACAGCCCCAGCATTTT. Encoded protein: CASSPIGRTGRKQPQHF.

The chain is built from TRBV5-4 and TRBJ2-7; 10 bases are a match to TRBD2. The V segment lost 2 bases and the J segment 7 bases; nucleotides outside the gene matches: 6. The germline V gene encodes CDR1 SGHNT and CDR2 YYREEE (reference sequence). CDR3 length: 14 residues. The CDR3 nucleotides read TGTGCCAGCAGCTTAGCGGGAGGGCCGGAGGAGCAGTACTTC. It is translated as CASSLAGGPEEQYF.